Below are 15 T cell receptor beta chains sequenced from a single sample in a study of blood T cell repertoires in COVID-19. Repertoires were generated with immunoSEQ multiplex PCR, while TCRdb's copy carries only in-frame clones and drops some. This table has about 310,000 clones, approximately 87% appearing once. Sequencing was carried out using peripheral blood. The origin of the receptors is a woman between 45 and 65 years old who had recovered from COVID-19.

CDR3: CSASQTRGGYYEQYF. The CDR3 DNA reads TGCAGTGCTAGTCAGACCCGGGGGGGCTACTACGAGCAGTACTTC. The chain employs TRBV20-1 and TRBJ2-7; TRBD2 agrees at 8 bases. The CDR3 has 15 residues. Losses at the gene ends were 3 bases for V and 3 bases for J; bases not matched to a gene: 10. Germline CDR1 DFQATT, CDR2 SNEGSKA (reference sequence).

This chain connects TRBV6-4 to TRBJ2-3; D is perhaps TRBD2 (5 bases). Deletions cut 6 bases from V and 0 bases from J, with 13 bases between. The V gene's germline CDR1 is MRHNA and CDR2 SNTAGT. CDR3 length: 15 amino acids. The CDR3: CASREDYSSTDTQYF. DNA for the CDR3: TGTGCCAGCAGAGAAGACTACTCTAGCACAGATACGCAGTATTTT.

V and J are TRBV28 and TRBJ2-7, with TRBD1 as a possible D gene (6 bases). V lost 2 bases, J lost 2 bases, and 7 bases lay in between. The CDR3 totals 13 residues. Germline CDR1 MDHEN, CDR2 SYDVKM. CDR3 bases: TGTGCCAGCAGTTTAGGACAGCCCTACGAGCAGTACTTC. This codes for CASSLGQPYEQYF.

The chain is built from TRBV10-3 and TRBJ1-1, with 10 bases that match TRBD1. Germline V gives CDR1 ENHRY, CDR2 SYGVKD. The V gene end was trimmed by 10 bases and the J gene end by 8 bases; junction bases not matched to a gene: 4. CDR3 length: 11 residues. CDR3 in amino acids: CAKTGGTEAFF. DNA of the CDR3: TGTGCCAAGACAGGGGGCACAGAAGCTTTCTTT.

The V call is TRBV3-1 (or the pseudogene TRBV3-2), the J call TRBJ2-7; 7 nucleotides match TRBD2. Losses at the gene ends were 4 bases for V and 6 bases for J; bases not matched to a gene: 12. CDR1 is LGHDT, CDR2 YNNKEL, per germline (reference sequence). The CDR3 extends over 15 amino acids. CDR3 region: CASSPRLAVLVEQYF. The CDR3 DNA reads TGTGCCAGCAGCCCTCGACTAGCCGTTCTCGTCGAGCAGTACTTC.

The chain carries TRBV7-2 and TRBJ2-1, with D possibly TRBD1 on 6 matching bases. Germline CDR1 SGHTA, CDR2 FQGNSA. The V end was cut by 5 bases, the J end by 0 bases, with 11 bases between. The CDR3 sequence is 15 residues long. The CDR3 loop reads CASSTGTSSYNEQFF. CDR3 coding DNA: TGTGCCAGCAGCACCGGGACAAGCTCCTACAATGAGCAGTTCTTC.

This chain uses TRBV5-4 with TRBJ2-3; 13 bases map to TRBD2. Looked up from germline, CDR1 is SGHNT and CDR2 is YYREEE (reference sequence). The CDR3 is 18 amino acids. V lost 3 bases and J lost 1; bases outside the gene matches: 8. The CDR3 nucleotides are TGTGCCAGCAGCTCAGGGACTAGCGGGATTAGTGGCACAGATACGCAGTATTTT. As protein: CASSSGTSGISGTDTQYF.

This clone was recorded once. The genes are TRBV5-6 and TRBJ1-2, with D perhaps TRBD1 (5 bases). CDR3 length: 15 amino acids. Trimming took 2 bases from V and 2 from J, leaving 13 bases between them. Germline lookup yields CDR1 SGHDT and CDR2 YYEEEE. In DNA, the CDR3 is TGTGCCAGCAGCTTAACTGTGACAGCGAACTATGGCTACACCTTC. Its translation: CASSLTVTANYGYTF.

The chain employs TRBV7-9 and TRBJ1-1, with D tentatively TRBD1 (6 bases). The germline CDR1 and CDR2 sequences are SEHNR and FQNEAQ (reference sequence). The germline V and J ends were trimmed by 5 bases and 2 bases, with 18 bases remaining between them. The CDR3 contains 16 residues. The CDR3 DNA is TGTGCCAGCAGCCAAAAAACAGGGCTTGGAAACACTGAAGCTTTCTTT. Translation: CASSQKTGLGNTEAFF.

A single count supports this clone. The chain uses TRBV14 and TRBJ2-2; the D is unclear. Germline CDR1 and CDR2: SGHDN and FVKESK. CDR3 length: 16 amino acids. V lost 1 base, J lost 1 base, and 10 bases lay in between. CDR3 coding DNA: TGTGCCAGCAGCCAAGGTGTGGGCAGGAACACCGGGGAGCTGTTTTTT. It specifies CASSQGVGRNTGELFF.

The chain employs TRBV15 and TRBJ2-3; 7 nucleotides align to TRBD1. This CDR3 spans 15 amino acids. With V trimmed by 0 bases and J by 4 bases, 4 bases remained unmatched. Germline CDR1 reads LNHNV; CDR2 reads YYDKDF (reference sequence). The DNA for the CDR3 is TGTGCCACCAGCAGAGAGACAGGGCGGCCAGATACGCAGTATTTT. Its translation is CATSRETGRPDTQYF.

J is TRBJ1-1 and V is TRBV7-9; 8 bases align to TRBD1. This CDR3 has 15 residues. V lost 6 bases, J lost 5 bases, and 11 bases stayed unmatched. Germline CDR1 and CDR2: SEHNR and FQNEAQ (reference sequence). CDR3 region: CASSRLQGVRTEAFF. The CDR3 nucleotides read TGTGCCAGCAGTCGACTACAGGGGGTGAGGACTGAAGCTTTCTTT.

The V and J genes are TRBV5-6 and TRBJ1-5; 8 nucleotides match TRBD1. The CDR3 runs 16 residues. In germline, CDR1 is SGHDT, CDR2 YYEEEE. Unmatched junction bases numbered 9, after V lost 4 bases and J lost 3 bases. The CDR3 nucleotides read TGTGCCAGCAGCGCCGGGACAGGCCGGGACAATCAGCCCCAGCATTTT. Its translation is CASSAGTGRDNQPQHF. The entire variable domain, with the rest obtained from reference TRBV5-6 and TRBJ1-5, is as follows: DAGVTQSPTHLIKTRGQQVTLRCSPKSGHDTVSWYQQALGQGPQFIFQYYEEEERQRGNFPDRFSGHQFPNYSSELNVNALLLGDSALYLCASSAGTGRDNQPQHFGDGTRLSIL.

The V call is TRBV30, the J call TRBJ1-1; D ambiguous. Germline CDR1 GTSNPN, CDR2 SVGIG (reference sequence). This CDR3 contains 14 residues. V lost 4 bases and J lost 6, with 18 bases in between. CDR3 protein: CAWTLRGIRAEAFF. In DNA form, the CDR3 reads TGTGCCTGGACCCTACGGGGAATCCGCGCTGAAGCTTTCTTT.

The chain combines TRBV2 with TRBJ2-1; 8 nucleotides align to TRBD2. Trimming removed 6 bases from V and 12 bases from J; junction bases left unmatched: 10. The CDR3 runs to 13 residues. Germline CDR1 and CDR2: SNHLY and FYNNEI. The CDR3 loop is CASRGTRPPGQFF. CDR3 nucleotide sequence: TGTGCCAGCAGGGGGACTAGACCGCCGGGGCAGTTCTTC.